This TCR beta chain appears in the sequencing data of a study of blood T cell repertoires in COVID-19 (dated by TCRdb to the early 2020s). About the investigation overall: Collaborator samples came from the United States, Italy and Spain and covered acute and convalescent phases of COVID-19. Where HLA class I and class II types were available, the types were taken from metadata supplied by the sample provider, not from assay-based typing. The prospective study material was composed of cDNA or gDNA derived from T cells, B-cell-depleted T cells, or PBMCs. The repertoires were released in a freely available public database intended as a resource for research on the immune response to SARS-CoV-2. Deeply sampled blood TCRbeta repertoires from subjects exposed to, actively infected with, or recovered from COVID-19 were included in the dataset. The samples were drawn from two sources: the first 160 participants of the ongoing ImmuneRACE study, and 1,000 to 1,500 subjects contributed by 6 global collaborators. Nearly every sample came with metadata listing a de-identified subject ID, COVID-19 status, age in years and sex. Broader findings and caveats from the paper: How much clinical and demographic metadata was included differed by source and by participant, and the metadata was provided uncurated.

TCRbeta CDR3 regions were amplified from genomic DNA using the immunoSEQ Assay, a bias-controlled multiplex PCR. Turning to the authors' computational methods: Within the assay, amplification of reference gene primers was used to estimate how many nucleated cells each sample contained. To quantify the absolute abundance of each unique TCRbeta CDR3 rearrangement, sequence reads were collapsed and filtered. Productive Simpson clonality was computed per sample as the square root of Simpson's diversity index over productive rearrangements. This is the immuneACCESS table as TCRdb keeps it, with only in-frame sequences that have V and J called. A part of the clones is gone; compared with another copy, unresolved V genes explain less than half, and the rest is unexplained. That table is the source of V, J and clone size, and D and trimming were worked out from the DNA. The sample table lists roughly 220,000 clones, roughly 88% of them with a count of one. The ten biggest clones cover about 2.2% of the sample.

Samples from volunteer blood donors who had recovered from COVID-19 were contributed by a second Seattle source. Collaborating institutions collected whole blood in K2EDTA tubes following their own protocols. Collaborator samples were shipped for TCRbeta analysis as frozen whole blood, isolated PBMCs, or DNA extracted from either sample type. About this clone: Its antigen is currently not known. Qualities for individual bases were not recorded, and no much larger clone is one base off.

V is shortened by 10 bases, J by 4 bases, and the region joining them spans 13 bases. CDR1 and CDR2 are drawn from the germline V gene: SNHLY, FYNNEI. Spanning cysteine to phenylalanine, the CDR3 consists of 12 amino acids. Solely the CDR3 DNA is kept, with 36 bases framed from the first base. Rearrangement joined TRBV2 to TRBJ1-1; the D segment could be TRBD1, given 6 matching bases. Sequencing was done on a sample of peripheral blood. The sequence was obtained from a man younger than 40 who had recovered from COVID-19. The CDR3 corresponds to CAKLRGGTEAFF. The DNA is TGTGCCAAGCTGAGGGGGGGCACTGAAGCTTTCTTT.